This T cell receptor (beta chain) is from a study of long-term antiretroviral therapy in people with HIV. Findings and caveats of the study: Once patients were on ART, diversity went higher but still fell short of transplant donor controls.

It was version v3.0 of the immunoSEQ assay that was run at survey level. Sequencing was performed with immunoSEQ multiplex PCR; in TCRdb, only in-frame clones are kept and a portion is missing. Of 26,000 or so clones detected, around 87% appear once; the ten largest clones hold more than 3%. The CDR3 sequence is 15 residues long. CDR1 is SGHDT, CDR2 YYEEEE, per germline. Unmatched junction bases numbered 4, after V lost 2 bases and J lost 0 bases. A remark on this clone: Its specificity is unknown.

This sequence was found in a woman in her thirties with HIV. This sequence joins TRBV5-6 and TRBJ1-1; 7 bases are shared with TRBD1. The material was unsorted PBMCs, obtained 1.9 years after starting antiretroviral therapy. CDR3 region: CASSLRQGLNTEAFF. The CDR3 DNA follows: TGTGCCAGCAGCTTAAGACAGGGATTGAACACTGAAGCTTTCTTT.